Presented here are 28 T cell receptor beta chains from one specimen sequenced in a study of human T cells and chemical hapten exposure. A single record per CDR3 protein comes from TCRdb applying MiXCR to the RACE reads. This sample has around 350,000 distinct CDR3 sequences, with 4.5% to 7% found just once. The time point here: pre-sensitization, week 0. The treatment: therapeutic diphenylcyclopropenone sensitization with weekly scalp DPC. The specimen was whole blood, collected in connection with sensitization to the hapten diphenylcyclopropenone (DPC). The receptors were gathered from a woman younger than 30 with alopecia areata. Some clones in this sample may be carry-over from other donors' samples.

This clonotype was seen at least ten times. V gene TRBV29-1 combines with J gene TRBJ2-1; 7 nucleotides line up with TRBD1. After removal of 7 bases from V and 7 bases from J, the junction contained 10 bases not matched to a gene. The CDR3 has 13 amino acids. Per germline, CDR1 SQVTM and CDR2 ANQGSEA. CDR3 DNA: TGCAGCGCCATACCAACAGGGGAAAATGAGCAGTTCTTC. Protein product: CSAIPTGENEQFF.

This clonotype was seen more than once but under ten times. V and J are TRBV20-1 and TRBJ1-6; 7 bases line up with TRBD1. The germline gives CDR1 DFQATT, CDR2 SNEGSKA (reference sequence). The ends lost 5 bases at V and 10 bases at J; junction bases unmatched: 11. This CDR3 is built from 14 residues. CDR3 protein: CSAEPWQGDSPLHF. The CDR3 region has the DNA TGCAGTGCTGAGCCGTGGCAGGGGGACTCACCCCTCCACTTT.

The genes are TRBV6-5 and TRBJ2-3; 8 bases are a match to TRBD2. Germline V gene sequence: CDR1 MNHEY, CDR2 SVGAGI. The junction had 7 bases not matched to a gene; V was cut back by 6 bases and J by 2 bases. This CDR3 region has 15 residues. CDR3 region: CASRMAGGYTDTQYF. CDR3 nucleotides: TGTGCCAGCAGGATGGCGGGGGGCTACACAGATACGCAGTATTTT.

In nucleotides, the CDR3 is TGCAGCGGTCTCACGGACTCTGGAAACACCATATATTTT. Amino acids: CSGLTDSGNTIYF. The rearrangement uses TRBV29-1 and TRBJ1-3; no clear D. Germline V lookup: CDR1 SQVTM, CDR2 ANQGSEA. Trimming removed 7 bases at V and 0 bases at J, with 10 bases between. The CDR3 loop spans 13 amino acids.

The V gene is TRBV28, the J gene TRBJ1-1; tentative D call: TRBD1 (6 bases). V gave up 3 bases and J gave up 7 bases, with 12 bases separating them. The CDR3 is 13 amino acids. The germline gives CDR1 MDHEN, CDR2 SYDVKM. This CDR3 reads CASSFGQGLEAFF. Here the CDR3 DNA reads TGTGCCAGCAGTTTTGGGCAGGGGCTTGAAGCTTTCTTT.

In its sample, this clonotype was seen a few times. Because the CDR3's place on the DNA is in doubt, the DNA is left out and the CDR3 is given as listed by TCRdb. J is TRBJ2-3 and V is TRBV10-2; no DNA check was done on the table's D call, TRBD2. Germline CDR1 is WSHSY and CDR2 is SAAADI. The CDR3 adds up to 13 amino acids, both ends counted. The CDR3 loop is CASSVVAGGSPSF.

This clonotype was detected only a few times. CDR3 residues: CASSSRTYEQYF. The CDR3 region has the DNA TGTGCCAGCAGTTCCCGTACCTACGAGCAGTACTTC. This sequence joins TRBV28 and TRBJ2-7; D is uncertain. With 4 bases removed from V and 2 bases from J, the gap between germline ends came to 6 bases. This CDR3 comprises 12 residues. Germline assignment: CDR1 MDHEN and CDR2 SYDVKM.

The CDR3 reads CASSPDRGRQAFF. CDR3 in DNA: TGTGCCAGCAGCCCCGACAGGGGGCGTCAGGCTTTCTTT. The chain is built from TRBV6-5 and TRBJ1-1; the match to TRBD1 covers 10 bases. Germline trimming cut 6 bases from V and 11 bases from J; bases unmatched to any gene: 9. The CDR3 runs 13 residues. Germline CDR1 and CDR2: MNHEY and SVGAGI.

Ten or more counts support this clonotype. The chain joins TRBV18 to TRBJ1-6; D not resolved. The germline V and J ends were trimmed by 3 bases and 10 bases, with 7 bases remaining between them. Germline V gives CDR1 KGHSH, CDR2 LQKENI. The CDR3 extends over 12 amino acids. CDR3 in DNA: TGTGCCAGCTCACCGGCGGGATCACCCCTCCACTTT. This gives the protein CASSPAGSPLHF.

This clonotype occurred many times. CDR3: CSVEDRNRQETQYF. The CDR3 region has the DNA TGCAGCGTTGAAGATCGGAACAGGCAAGAGACCCAGTACTTC. J is TRBJ2-5 and V is TRBV29-1; tentatively, D is TRBD1 (5 bases). The CDR3 is 14 amino acids. V was clipped by 0 bases and J by 2 bases, with 10 bases between them. The germline CDR1 and CDR2 sequences are SQVTM and ANQGSEA.

The CDR3 DNA reads TGCAGTGCTCCGTCTGGGACCTATGGCTACACCTTC. This sequence encodes CSAPSGTYGYTF. The chain is built from TRBV20-1 and TRBJ1-2; D perhaps matches TRBD1 (5 bases). The V end lost 5 bases, the J end lost 4 bases, and 11 bases lay between the germline ends. This CDR3 region has 12 residues. In germline, CDR1 is DFQATT, CDR2 SNEGSKA (reference sequence).

This clonotype was recorded many times. The DNA is left out, because the CDR3 cannot be placed on it with certainty; the CDR3 is given as TCRdb lists it. The rearrangement uses TRBV4-1 and TRBJ1-1; the table's D call of TRBD1 was not tested on the DNA. The CDR3 is 15 amino acids long, termini counted. Germline lookup yields CDR1 MGHRA and CDR2 YSYEKL. CDR3 sequence: CASSFGAGGPTEAFF.

This clonotype was recorded at least ten times. This chain uses TRBV13 with TRBJ2-3, with 8 nucleotides matching TRBD2. The germline gives CDR1 PRHDT, CDR2 FYEKMQ (reference sequence). V lost 3 bases and J lost 2; bases outside the gene matches: 4. CDR3 length: 15 residues. CDR3 coding DNA: TGTGCCAGCAGCTTCCGAGCGGGGGTCACAGATACGCAGTATTTT. This translates into CASSFRAGVTDTQYF. Using reference TRBV13 and TRBJ2-3 for the parts outside the CDR3, the full variable domain is AAGVIQSPRHLIKEKRETATLKCYPIPRHDTVYWYQQGPGQDPQFLISFYEKMQSDKGSIPDRFSAQQFSDYHSELNMSSLELGDSALYFCASSFRAGVTDTQYFGPGTRLTVL.

This clonotype was seen only a few times. The J gene is TRBJ2-4, the V gene TRBV7-9, with 8 bases matching TRBD1. Trimming removed 5 bases from V and 7 bases from J; junction bases left unmatched: 4. Looked up from germline, CDR1 is SEHNR and CDR2 is FQNEAQ (reference sequence). CDR3 length: 13 residues. For the CDR3, the DNA is TGTGCCAGCAGCCCAAGGACAGGGAACATTCAGTACTTC. Translating gives CASSPRTGNIQYF.

This clonotype was recorded at least ten times. The rearrangement uses TRBV6-2 or TRBV6-3 and TRBJ2-7, with D perhaps TRBD1 (6 bases). The CDR3 is 14 amino acids. Trimming removed 5 bases at V and 2 bases at J, with 13 bases between. Germline lookup yields CDR1 MNHEY and CDR2 SVGEGT. The chain's CDR3 is CASSQGWGTYEQYF. The CDR3, as DNA: TGTGCCAGCAGTCAGGGGTGGGGAACCTACGAGCAGTACTTC.

This clonotype was counted at least ten times. CDR3: CASSLHGLGQPQHF. The CDR3 DNA reads TGTGCCAGCAGTTTACATGGTCTTGGGCAGCCCCAGCATTTT. The gene calls are TRBV27 and TRBJ1-5; no reliable D call. This CDR3 has 14 residues. V lost 2 bases, J lost 7 bases, and 12 bases lay in between. The V gene's germline CDR1 is MNHEY and CDR2 SMNVEV (reference sequence).

This clonotype was counted at least ten times. The rearrangement links TRBV7-9 to TRBJ2-1, with unresolved D. V was trimmed by 3 bases and J by 10 bases, leaving 16 bases between them. Per germline, CDR1 SEHNR and CDR2 FQNEAQ (reference sequence). This CDR3 spans 14 amino acids. CDR3 in amino acids: CASSFGDTLREQFF. CDR3 DNA: TGTGCCAGCAGCTTTGGTGACACTCTGAGGGAGCAGTTCTTC. The full variable domain, completed using reference TRBV7-9 and TRBJ2-1, is DTGVSQNPRHKITKRGQNVTFRCDPISEHNRLYWYRQTLGQGPEFLTYFQNEAQLEKSRLLSDRFSAERPKGSFSTLEIQRTEQGDSAMYLCASSFGDTLREQFFGPGTRLTVL.

This clonotype was picked up a small number of times. The chain combines TRBV6-5 with TRBJ1-5; no firm D call. The CDR3 covers 14 residues. V was trimmed by 7 bases and J by 9 bases, leaving 19 bases between them. Germline values: CDR1 MNHEY, CDR2 SVGAGI. CDR3: CASKSGEGTGPQHF. As DNA, the CDR3 is TGTGCCAGCAAGTCAGGTGAAGGTACTGGGCCCCAGCATTTT.

This clonotype has only a few counts. The chain is built from TRBV7-9 and TRBJ2-2, with 7 bases lining up with TRBD2. With V trimmed by 5 bases and J by 1 base, 16 bases remained unmatched. The CDR3 consists of 19 residues. Germline V gene data show CDR1 as SEHNR and CDR2 as FQNEAQ (reference sequence). The CDR3 protein is CASSLLGRGLTKNTGELFF. The DNA of the CDR3 is TGTGCCAGCAGCCTGCTGGGGAGGGGACTAACCAAGAACACCGGGGAGCTGTTTTTT. Filled out from reference TRBV7-9 and TRBJ2-2, the complete variable domain reads DTGVSQNPRHKITKRGQNVTFRCDPISEHNRLYWYRQTLGQGPEFLTYFQNEAQLEKSRLLSDRFSAERPKGSFSTLEIQRTEQGDSAMYLCASSLLGRGLTKNTGELFFGEGSRLTVL.

This clonotype was counted ten times or more. The V call is TRBV29-1, the J call TRBJ2-2; D might be TRBD1 (5 bases). Germline CDR1 is SQVTM and CDR2 is ANQGSEA. V gave up 0 bases and J gave up 5 bases, with 10 bases separating them. The CDR3 runs 14 residues. CDR3 in DNA: TGCAGCGTTGAAGACGGTCAGGGAACCGGGGAGCTGTTTTTT. This encodes CSVEDGQGTGELFF.

This clonotype was seen a handful of times. The chain employs TRBV2 and TRBJ2-1; D may be TRBD1 or TRBD2 (5 bases each). The CDR3 loop spans 15 amino acids. Trimming took off 7 bases at V and 0 bases at J, with 13 bases between the two ends. Per germline, CDR1 SNHLY and CDR2 FYNNEI. The CDR3 nucleotides read TGTGCCAGCATCGGGACGGCGAGCTCCTACAATGAGCAGTTCTTC. Amino acid sequence: CASIGTASSYNEQFF.

This chain uses TRBV12-3 or TRBV12-4 with TRBJ2-1, with 9 bases aligning to TRBD2. The CDR3 runs to 15 residues. V dropped 5 bases and J dropped 10; count of bases not matched to a gene: 12. The CDR3 loop reads CASSPDSAGGEEQFF. DNA for the CDR3: TGTGCCAGCAGTCCCGACTCAGCGGGGGGAGAAGAGCAGTTCTTC.

The chain couples TRBV7-2 to TRBJ2-3, with D unclear. Trimming left V 3 bases short and J 2 bases short, with 12 bases between. Germline values: CDR1 SGHTA, CDR2 FQGNSA. This CDR3 is built from 15 residues. The CDR3 nucleotides are TGTGCCAGCAGCTTCTCAGCGACACTCACAGATACGCAGTATTTT. Amino acids: CASSFSATLTDTQYF.

The CDR3 here is CASSLGYDSYKAFF. The DNA of the CDR3 is TGTGCCAGCAGCTTGGGTTACGACAGTTATAAAGCTTTCTTT. The V call is TRBV5-6, the J call TRBJ1-1; a possible D gene is TRBD1 (5 bases). V lost 0 bases and J lost 9, with 15 bases in between. The CDR3 has 14 residues. Germline V lookup: CDR1 SGHDT, CDR2 YYEEEE. Combining the CDR3 with reference TRBV5-6 and TRBJ1-1 gives the whole variable domain DAGVTQSPTHLIKTRGQQVTLRCSPKSGHDTVSWYQQALGQGPQFIFQYYEEEERQRGNFPDRFSGHQFPNYSSELNVNALLLGDSALYLCASSLGYDSYKAFFGQGTRLTVV.

This clonotype was seen a handful of times. The V call is TRBV7-2, the J call TRBJ2-3; 10 bases match TRBD2. The V gene end was trimmed by 1 base and the J gene end by 2 bases; junction bases not matched to a gene: 3. The CDR3 contains 16 residues. CDR1 SGHTA and CDR2 FQGNSA come from the germline V gene. Here the CDR3 reads CASSLVLAGTTDTQYF. CDR3 nucleotides: TGTGCCAGCAGCTTAGTACTAGCGGGGACCACAGATACGCAGTATTTT.

In its sample, this clonotype was seen many times. V usage is TRBV27 and J usage is TRBJ2-3; maybe TRBD2 (6 bases). Germline values: CDR1 MNHEY, CDR2 SMNVEV (reference sequence). Trimming removed 3 bases from V and 6 bases from J, with 10 bases in between. The CDR3 is made up of 13 amino acids. The CDR3 region has the DNA TGTGCCAGCAGTTTTTATGGGGGGGATACGCAGTATTTT. This encodes CASSFYGGDTQYF.

The table lists this clonotype with a few counts. This rearrangement joins TRBV29-1 to TRBJ1-1; TRBD1 might be the D (5 bases). CDR1 is SQVTM and CDR2 is ANQGSEA in the germline V gene. CDR3 length equals 12 residues. Trimming stripped 1 base from V and 3 bases from J, with 6 bases between. The CDR3 spells CSVEGRDTEAFF. The CDR3 DNA reads as TGCAGCGTTGAAGGCAGGGACACTGAAGCTTTCTTT.

This clonotype was counted ten times or more. This sequence joins TRBV7-9 and TRBJ2-3; D is ambiguous. The CDR3 spans 14 residues. V shed 5 bases and J shed 6 bases, with 15 bases lying between them. Germline CDR1 and CDR2: SEHNR and FQNEAQ (reference sequence). The CDR3 protein is CASSPRGQGDTQYF. In nucleotides, the CDR3 is TGTGCCAGCAGCCCCCGTGGGCAAGGGGATACGCAGTATTTT.